This passage covers 24 T cell receptor beta chains from one sample sequenced in a study of graft-versus-host responses after intestinal transplantation (TCRdb year 2021). Libraries were made using the immunoSEQ multiplex PCR assay. This immuneACCESS table, as held by TCRdb, lists in-frame sequences with V and J called but not all clones. Of the missing ones, under half trace to an unresolved V gene in checked studies; the others have no known cause. This sample comprises 37,000 or so clones, roughly 89% of them detected only once. Clones ranked in the top ten supply about 2.5% of the sample. The sequenced sample was PBMCs, obtained about 310 days after intestinal transplant. These receptors came from a human patient who received an intestinal transplant, so some T cells may come from the graft donor.

This chain connects TRBV7-2 to TRBJ2-1; 7 positions match TRBD2. Germline CDR1 SGHTA, CDR2 FQGNSA. Trimming cost V 5 bases and J 12 bases; bases outside gene matches: 13. The CDR3 is 14 residues long. The CDR3 reads CASSGGGTDIGQFF. The CDR3 nucleotides are TGTGCCAGCAGCGGGGGGGGGACCGACATAGGGCAGTTCTTC. Full variable domain (outside the CDR3, taken from reference TRBV7-2 and TRBJ2-1): GAGVSQSPSNKVTEKGKDVELRCDPISGHTALYWYRQSLGQGLEFLIYFQGNSAPDKSGLPSDRFSAERTGGSVSTLTIQRTQQEDSAVYLCASSGGGTDIGQFFGPGTRLTVL.

This chain connects TRBV7-9 to TRBJ2-7; no clear D. V was pared by 3 bases and J by 3 bases, with 9 bases between. There are 13 residues in the CDR3. Germline CDR1 and CDR2: SEHNR and FQNEAQ (reference sequence). The CDR3 region has the DNA TGTGCCAGCAGCTTCGCGGAAAACTACGAGCAGTACTTC. Encoded protein: CASSFAENYEQYF.

V usage is TRBV10-3 and J usage is TRBJ2-5; D unclear. Germline loops: CDR1 ENHRY, CDR2 SYGVKD. Trimming pared 3 bases from V and 0 bases from J, leaving 8 bases between. CDR3 length: 14 residues. DNA of the CDR3: TGTGCCATCAGTGACCCCAGGTACCAAGAGACCCAGTACTTC. Protein product: CAISDPRYQETQYF.

The chain links TRBV5-6 to TRBJ1-3; D is unresolved. Germline V gives CDR1 SGHDT, CDR2 YYEEEE. The ends were cut back, 3 bases at V and 0 bases at J, with 13 bases in the middle. CDR3 length: 16 amino acids. The CDR3 reads CASSSPQVHSGNTIYF. Here the CDR3 DNA reads TGTGCCAGCAGCTCGCCCCAGGTTCACTCTGGAAACACCATATATTTT.

This clone was recorded once. The rearrangement joins TRBV7-6 to TRBJ2-5, with D unclear. V was trimmed by 2 bases and J by 2 bases, leaving 9 bases between them. Germline-derived CDR1 and CDR2 are SGHVS and FNYEAQ. The CDR3 totals 14 residues. The DNA for the CDR3 is TGTGCCAGCAGCTTACTGAGCCCACAAGAGACCCAGTACTTC. Its protein product is CASSLLSPQETQYF.

The V gene is TRBV7-6, the J gene TRBJ1-3; D ambiguous. The V gene lost 1 base and the J gene lost 0 bases, with 7 bases spanning the gap. There are 15 residues in the CDR3. CDR1 and CDR2 (germline): SGHVS, FNYEAQ. The CDR3 DNA follows: TGTGCCAGCAGCTTAGGACCGAGCTCTGGAAACACCATATATTTT. Amino acid sequence: CASSLGPSSGNTIYF.

The rearrangement uses TRBV2 and TRBJ2-2, with D perhaps given as TRBD1 or TRBD2 (5 bases each). V lost 4 bases and J 7 bases, leaving 16 bases between the germline ends. The germline CDR1 and CDR2 sequences are SNHLY and FYNNEI. This CDR3 has 15 amino acids. The CDR3 DNA reads TGTGCCAGCAGTGTAAATTGGGGGTTTGGCGGGGAGCTGTTTTTT. Translation: CASSVNWGFGGELFF.

The chain carries TRBV29-1 and TRBJ1-2; 12 bases match TRBD1. The CDR3 is 13 residues long. The germline CDR1 and CDR2 sequences are SQVTM and ANQGSEA. Trimming took 6 bases from V and 7 from J; bases not matched to a gene: 6. The DNA of the CDR3 is TGCAGCGTCCGGGGGGGACAGGGGGCTGGCTACACCTTC. Its translation is CSVRGGQGAGYTF.

This chain connects TRBV5-4 to TRBJ1-4, with 9 bases aligning to TRBD1. The CDR3 sequence is 14 residues long. Looked up from germline, CDR1 is SGHNT and CDR2 is YYREEE (reference sequence). V lost 5 bases and J lost 7; bases outside the gene matches: 6. CDR3 sequence: CASRLWGQGEKLFF. DNA of the CDR3: TGTGCCAGCAGGCTGTGGGGACAGGGTGAAAAACTGTTTTTT.

The chain links TRBV28 to TRBJ1-6; D is possibly TRBD1 (6 bases). CDR3 size: 14 residues. V lost 7 bases and J 5 bases, leaving 12 bases between the germline ends. The germline V gene encodes CDR1 MDHEN and CDR2 SYDVKM. The CDR3 coding sequence is TGTGCCAGCAAACTGCCAGGGGATAATTCACCCCTCCACTTT. It encodes CASKLPGDNSPLHF. The full variable domain, its missing parts supplied by reference TRBV28 and TRBJ1-6, is DVKVTQSSRYLVKRTGEKVFLECVQDMDHENMFWYRQDPGLGLRLIYFSYDVKMKEKGDIPEGYSVSREKKERFSLILESASTNQTSMYLCASKLPGDNSPLHFGNGTRLTVT.

This clone was recorded once. The chain couples TRBV11-2 to TRBJ1-1; 7 nucleotides align to TRBD1. V was pared by 8 bases and J by 2 bases, with 5 bases of the junction left unmatched. This CDR3 has 13 residues. The V gene's germline CDR1 is SGHAT and CDR2 FQNNGV. CDR3 DNA: TGTGCCAGCCGGGACAGACCCAACACTGAAGCTTTCTTT. It codes for CASRDRPNTEAFF. The full variable domain, its missing parts supplied by reference TRBV11-2 and TRBJ1-1, is EAGVAQSPRYKIIEKRQSVAFWCNPISGHATLYWYQQILGQGPKLLIQFQNNGVVDDSQLPKDRFSAERLKGVDSTLKIQPAKLEDSAVYLCASRDRPNTEAFFGQGTRLTVV.

This clone came up once. The chain carries TRBV18 and TRBJ2-3; D not certain. Germline V CDR1 and CDR2: KGHSH, LQKENI. The CDR3 covers 13 residues. The V gene lost 6 bases and the J gene lost 1 base, with 8 bases spanning the gap. CDR3: CASSPAGTDTQYF. The DNA of the CDR3 is TGTGCCAGCTCCCCAGCAGGCACAGATACGCAGTATTTT. Full variable domain (missing parts from reference TRBV18 and TRBJ2-3): NAGVMQNPRHLVRRRGQEARLRCSPMKGHSHVYWYRQLPEEGLKFMVYLQKENIIDESGMPKERFSAEFPKEGPSILRIQQVVRGDSAAYFCASSPAGTDTQYFGPGTRLTVL.

The chain has TRBV28 and TRBJ1-1, with D unresolved. This CDR3 has 14 amino acids. Trimming cost V 5 bases and J 1 base, with 11 bases left between them. Germline lookup yields CDR1 MDHEN and CDR2 SYDVKM. The CDR3 reads CASSAHSANTEAFF. The CDR3 DNA is TGTGCCAGCAGTGCTCACAGCGCGAACACTGAAGCTTTCTTT.

The chain joins TRBV10-3 to TRBJ1-5; D is unresolved. This CDR3 region has 14 residues. Per germline, CDR1 ENHRY and CDR2 SYGVKD. The V and J ends lost 7 bases and 3 bases respectively, with 13 bases between them. The CDR3 spells CAIMDPGPNQPQHF. In DNA form, the CDR3 reads TGTGCCATCATGGACCCTGGACCCAATCAGCCCCAGCATTTT.

This sequence joins TRBV9 and TRBJ1-5; TRBD1 is a possible D gene (5 bases). In germline, CDR1 is SGDLS, CDR2 YYNGEE. Trimming removed 0 bases from V and 1 base from J, with 8 bases in between. The CDR3 contains 15 residues. The CDR3 coding sequence is TGTGCCAGCAGCGTAGTTGGGGACAGCAATCAGCCCCAGCATTTT. Translation: CASSVVGDSNQPQHF.

The genes are TRBV6-1 and TRBJ2-2; perhaps TRBD2 as D (6 bases). Germline V CDR1 and CDR2: MNHNS, SASEGT. V was shortened by 7 bases and J by 5 bases, with 11 bases between the two germline ends. This CDR3 has 13 amino acids. The CDR3 nucleotides are TGTGCCAGCATTCGGGAGAATACCGGGGAGCTGTTTTTT. Its translation is CASIRENTGELFF.

This clone appeared a single time. This chain uses TRBV9 with TRBJ1-1, with a tentative D call TRBD1 (6 bases). Trimming took 2 bases from V and 1 from J, leaving 9 bases between them. This CDR3 is 14 amino acids long. Germline values: CDR1 SGDLS, CDR2 YYNGEE. The CDR3 sequence is CASSVGGRNTEAFF. CDR3 in DNA: TGTGCCAGCAGCGTTGGGGGCCGGAACACTGAAGCTTTCTTT.

J is TRBJ2-3 and V is TRBV18; no definite D call. V lost 0 bases, J lost 2 bases, and 12 bases lay in between. CDR1 is KGHSH and CDR2 is LQKENI in the germline V gene. The CDR3 has 16 amino acids. The CDR3 coding sequence is TGTGCCAGCTCACCACCTTTACCGGGTTACACAGATACGCAGTATTTT. Translating gives CASSPPLPGYTDTQYF.

This sequence joins TRBV2 and TRBJ2-1; 7 bases match TRBD1. In germline, CDR1 is SNHLY, CDR2 FYNNEI. J lost 5 bases, V lost 9 bases, and 7 bases had no gene match. This CDR3 has 13 residues. CDR3 residues: CASPGTVNNEQFF. The CDR3 DNA reads as TGTGCCAGTCCCGGGACAGTTAACAATGAGCAGTTCTTC.

This chain connects TRBV5-1 to TRBJ2-5; 11 bases line up with TRBD2. The J segment lost 4 bases and the V segment lost 2 bases, leaving 10 bases of the junction unmatched. CDR3 length: 17 residues. The germline V gene encodes CDR1 SGHRS and CDR2 YFSETQ. Written as DNA, the CDR3 is TGCGCCAGCAGCTTTGGTTTAGCGGGGGGGCTAGGAGAGACCCAGTACTTC. Its translation: CASSFGLAGGLGETQYF.

This clone was counted a single time. In DNA, the CDR3 is TGTGCCAGCAGTGCCCACAGGGGCGGGACGCAGTATTTT. This gives the protein CASSAHRGGTQYF. V usage is TRBV25-1 and J usage is TRBJ2-3; TRBD1 matches at 7 bases. CDR3 length: 13 residues. CDR1 and CDR2 (germline): MGHDK, SYGVNS. Trimming took 4 bases from V and 9 from J; bases not matched to a gene: 7.

This chain joins TRBV4-2 and TRBJ2-5; D possibly matches TRBD1 or TRBD2 (5 bases each). Germline V CDR1 and CDR2: LGHNA, YNFKEQ. V lost 3 bases and J lost 6, with 20 bases in between. This CDR3 contains 16 residues. DNA for the CDR3: TGTGCCAGCAGCCAGCCCCTAGTGGGGGTTTCGAAGACCCAGTACTTC. It is translated as CASSQPLVGVSKTQYF.

The chain couples TRBV6-5 to TRBJ2-1; D is perhaps TRBD1 (6 bases). The germline V gene has CDR1 MNHEY and CDR2 SVGAGI. V was trimmed by 6 bases and J by 1 base, leaving 13 bases between them. There are 15 residues in the CDR3. CDR3: CASSTGTPSYNEQFF. CDR3 nucleotide sequence: TGTGCCAGCAGCACCGGGACACCATCCTACAATGAGCAGTTCTTC.

The chain couples TRBV7-2 to TRBJ2-2, with 7 positions matching TRBD2. The V gene end was trimmed by 5 bases and the J gene end by 4 bases; junction bases not matched to a gene: 16. This CDR3 has 18 amino acids. CDR1 is SGHTA, CDR2 FQGNSA, per germline. CDR3 DNA sequence: TGTGCCAGCAGCCCGGGCCCACTTAGCGGGTTCCCCACCGGGGAGCTGTTTTTT. Amino acids: CASSPGPLSGFPTGELFF.